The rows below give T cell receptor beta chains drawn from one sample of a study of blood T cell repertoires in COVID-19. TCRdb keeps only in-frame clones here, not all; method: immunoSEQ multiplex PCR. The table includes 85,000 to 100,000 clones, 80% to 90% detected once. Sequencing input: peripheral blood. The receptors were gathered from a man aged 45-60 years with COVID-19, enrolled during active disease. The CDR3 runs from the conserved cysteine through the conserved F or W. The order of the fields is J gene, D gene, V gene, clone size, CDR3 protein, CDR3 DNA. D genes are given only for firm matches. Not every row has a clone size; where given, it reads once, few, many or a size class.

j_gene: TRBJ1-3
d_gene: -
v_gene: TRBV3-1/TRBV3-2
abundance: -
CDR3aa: CASSQVIRASGNTIYF
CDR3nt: TGTGCCAGCAGCCAAGTAATCAGGGCTTCTGGAAACACCATATATTTT

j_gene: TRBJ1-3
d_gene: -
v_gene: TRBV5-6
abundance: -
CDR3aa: CASSSRRGSSNTIYF
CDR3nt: TGTGCCAGCAGCTCCCGGCGGGGTTCTTCAAACACCATATATTTT

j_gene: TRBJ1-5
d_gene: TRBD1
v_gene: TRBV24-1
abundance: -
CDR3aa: CATSDLTGDTAQPQHF
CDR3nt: TGTGCCACCAGTGATTTGACAGGGGATACCGCTCAGCCCCAGCATTTT

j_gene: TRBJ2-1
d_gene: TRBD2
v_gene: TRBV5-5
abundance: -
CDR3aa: CASRTLAGGNEQFF
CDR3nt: TGTGCCAGCAGAACACTAGCGGGGGGGAATGAGCAGTTCTTC

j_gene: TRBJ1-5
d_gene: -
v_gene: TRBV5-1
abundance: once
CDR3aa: CASSWDTNQPQHF
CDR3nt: TGCGCCAGCAGCTGGGACACCAATCAGCCCCAGCATTTT

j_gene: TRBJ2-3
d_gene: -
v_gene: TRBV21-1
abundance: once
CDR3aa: CASSDEGERGTDTQYF
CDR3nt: TGTGCCAGCAGCGATGAGGGGGAGCGGGGAACAGATACGCAGTATTTT

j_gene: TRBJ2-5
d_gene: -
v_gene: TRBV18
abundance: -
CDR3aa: CASSPSETQYF
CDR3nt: TGTGCCAGCTCACCGTCGGAGACCCAGTACTTC

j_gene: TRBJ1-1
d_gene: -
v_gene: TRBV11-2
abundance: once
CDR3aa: CASSFRNPMNTEAFF
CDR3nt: TGTGCCAGCAGTTTCAGGAACCCCATGAACACTGAAGCTTTCTTT

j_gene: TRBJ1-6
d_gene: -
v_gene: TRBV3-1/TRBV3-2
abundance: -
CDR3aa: CASSGGTRDFSYNSPLHF
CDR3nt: TGTGCCAGCAGCGGCGGTACACGGGATTTCTCCTATAATTCACCCCTCCACTTT

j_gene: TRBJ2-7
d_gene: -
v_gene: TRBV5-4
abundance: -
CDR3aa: CASSYGGRRVHEQYF
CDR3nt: TGTGCCAGCAGCTACGGGGGACGACGGGTCCACGAGCAGTACTTC

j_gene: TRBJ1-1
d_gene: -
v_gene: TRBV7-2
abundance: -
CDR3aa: CASSLTGNTEAFF
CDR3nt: TGTGCCAGCAGCTTAACGGGGAACACTGAAGCTTTCTTT

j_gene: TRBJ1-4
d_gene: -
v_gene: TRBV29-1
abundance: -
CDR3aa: CSFAGASTNEKLFF
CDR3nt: TGCAGCTTCGCGGGGGCCTCAACTAATGAAAAACTGTTTTTT

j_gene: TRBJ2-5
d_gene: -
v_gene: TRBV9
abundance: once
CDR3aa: CASSPDRGRGYQETQYF
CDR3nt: TGTGCCAGCAGCCCTGACCGGGGGCGGGGGTACCAAGAGACCCAGTACTTC

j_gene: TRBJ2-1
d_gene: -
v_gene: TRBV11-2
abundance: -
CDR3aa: CASSPEDWPYNEQFF
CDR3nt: TGTGCCAGCAGCCCTGAGGACTGGCCCTACAATGAGCAGTTCTTC

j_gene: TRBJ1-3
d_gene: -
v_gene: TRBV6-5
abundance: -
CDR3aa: CASSYAGRGAGNTIYF
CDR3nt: TGTGCCAGCAGTTACGCCGGACGGGGAGCTGGAAACACCATATATTTT

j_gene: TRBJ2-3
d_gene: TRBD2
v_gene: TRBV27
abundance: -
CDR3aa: CASSPVAGVQSTDTQYF
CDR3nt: TGTGCCAGCAGCCCCGTAGCGGGGGTGCAGAGCACAGATACGCAGTATTTT